This TCR beta chain was documented in a study of cytomegalovirus exposure and HLA in healthy donors. Study-level background: In an early release, HLA-typed donors contributed roughly 85 million unique TCR sequences. General study findings and limits: Most subjects' HLA-A and HLA-B alleles were reportedly predicted from TCR beta sequences. Investigators reported over 150 TCR beta chains as tied to cytomegalovirus. In a later analysis, more than 15,000 TCR beta sequences were associated with HLA alleles at 0.05 false discovery rate.

Germline lookup yields CDR1 SQVTM and CDR2 ANQGSEA. V was clipped by 8 bases and J by 10 bases; unmatched bases: 13. The CDR3 length is 15 residues. PCR involved 60 Vbeta and 13 Jbeta primers. The protocol was immunoSEQ multiplex PCR, while the TCRdb copy is restricted to in-frame clones and leaves out a portion. There are about 120,000 clones in the sample; roughly four fifths occur only once, and roughly 12% lies in the top ten. This clone was recorded once. Its matching antigen is unknown. The rearrangement links TRBV29-1 to TRBJ2-1, with TRBD2 matching 14 bases. The receptor comes from a male donor in good health and CMV-seropositive. Material: PBMCs. The CDR3 DNA sequence: TGCAGCTTACTCCCGGGACTAGCGGGAGCAGAGGAGCAGTTCTTC. This encodes CSLLPGLAGAEEQFF.